This TCR beta chain originates from a study of T-cell reconstitution after alpha-beta-depleted transplantation in children. This clonotype was observed many times. Its matching antigen is unknown. Germline CDR1 is SGHTA and CDR2 is FQGNSA. The CDR3 has 15 residues. With 1 base removed from V and 0 bases from J, the gap between germline ends came to 7 bases. Unique molecular identifiers were built into the TCRbeta library. MiXCR was run by TCRdb on the PCR reads, yielding one entry per CDR3 protein. The data show about 32,000 distinct CDR3 sequences, around 7% seen once. Study-level results: Fresh T-cell production supplied most of the T-cell counts and diversity seen one year after transplant. Some patients owed their high day-60 TCRbeta diversity to surviving recipient T cells and thymic progenitors. Several hundred expanded graft clones reportedly were the source of alpha-beta T cells about two months after transplant.

The sequenced sample was peripheral blood, obtained 60 days after TCRalphabeta/CD19-depleted stem cell transplant. The J gene is TRBJ1-5, the V gene TRBV7-2; D remains unclear. The TCR comes from a child under two years old who had a stem cell transplant for acute myeloid leukemia, so the T cells may come from the graft donor. CDR3 sequence: CASSLGLNSNQPQHF. CDR3 coding DNA: TGTGCCAGCAGCTTAGGGCTCAATAGCAATCAGCCCCAGCATTTT.